This TCR beta chain was sequenced for a study of PD-L1 blockade in urothelial cancer. Whole-study context: Patients began atezolizumab, 1,200 mg intravenously every 3 weeks, at some point between 2013 and 2015. Of prior chemotherapy regimens, patients had received between 0 and 3. Blood underwent analysis 3 weeks (second dose) and 6 weeks after treatment began. The median T cell count in blood samples was more than 140,000.

The time point was: pretreatment peripheral blood. CDR1 MDHEN and CDR2 SYDVKM come from the germline V gene. V was shortened by 4 bases and J by 3 bases, with 15 bases between the two germline ends. The CDR3 loop spans 15 amino acids. The table came from immunoSEQ multiplex PCR; TCRdb's copy has only in-frame clones and leaves some out. The sample lists 43,000 or so clones, around 84% occurring once. The specimen comprised PBMCs, sampled around atezolizumab (anti-PD-L1) treatment. The receptor was isolated from a man aged 60 to 75 with urothelial cancer. This chain joins TRBV28 and TRBJ2-5; D perhaps matches TRBD2 (7 bases). CDR3 nucleotide sequence: TGTGCCAGCAGTTATCTGGGGGGGGCAGAAGAGACCCAGTACTTC. Its protein is CASSYLGGAEETQYF.